This T cell receptor (beta chain) stems from a study of blood T cells in healthy people across ages. Then a second PCR, running roughly 6 to 12 cycles, was carried out with a sample-barcoded 5' primer and a J-beta primer mix. TCRdb recomputed calls from the 5' RACE reads with MiXCR, one row per CDR3 protein. Here the sample spans some 800,000 distinct CDR3 sequences, around a quarter being singletons. Trimming took 6 bases from V and 2 from J, leaving 18 bases between them. There are 16 residues in the CDR3. Germline V gene lookup returns CDR1 SNHLY and CDR2 FYNNEI. This clonotype was counted only a few times. The same sample was also studied in work on T cells of mothers and their children. According to that study: The whole RNA yield was converted to cDNA, around 1.5 ug per 15 ul. Slightly higher, non-significant overlap characterized related mother-child pairs relative to unrelated pairs.

The rearrangement uses TRBV2 and TRBJ2-3; no reliable D call. The TCR originated in a boy aged 5-17 years in good health. The sequencing sample was made of blood. CDR3 residues: CASRSPTASVTDTQYF. The CDR3 DNA follows: TGTGCCAGCAGGTCACCCACGGCTTCTGTCACAGATACGCAGTATTTT. Looking up the rest from reference TRBV2 and TRBJ2-3 gives the full variable domain: EPEVTQTPSHQVTQMGQEVILRCVPISNHLYFYWYRQILGQKVEFLVSFYNNEISEKSEIFDDQFSVERPDGSNFTLKIRSTKLEDSAMYFCASRSPTASVTDTQYFGPGTRLTVL.